The entry below gives a single T cell receptor beta chain sequence along with its context. The data derive from a study of T cells in Graves' hyperthyroidism and ophthalmopathy. At the level of the study: Upon initial diagnosis and before any treatment, peripheral blood was collected.

At least 3 on the Clinical Activity Score was recorded for ophthalmopathy patients, who also had NOSPECS grade at least 4 and duration under 3 months. Based on clinical symptoms, serum thyroxine and TRAb, thyroid ultrasound and orbital computed tomography, diagnoses were reached. The source material, RNA transcripts, was used to amplify TCR beta CDR3 regions. The HTBI primer set served for first-round RT-PCR of the TCR CDR3. One entry per CDR3 protein results from TCRdb running MiXCR on the multiplex PCR reads. There are 300,000 to 500,000 distinct CDR3 sequences in the sample; over 11% occur only once, and around 28% lies in the top ten. CDR1 LNHDA and CDR2 SQIVND come from the germline V gene (reference sequence). Trimming took 1 base from V and 7 from J, leaving 14 bases between them. The CDR3 covers 14 residues.

Specimen: blood. This TCR came from a man in his forties or fifties with Graves' ophthalmopathy. The chain carries TRBV19 and TRBJ2-7, with D maybe TRBD1 (5 bases). The CDR3 sequence: CASSIASQNREQYF. In DNA form, the CDR3 reads TGTGCCAGTAGTATAGCATCGCAGAACAGGGAGCAGTACTTC.